This T cell receptor (beta chain) stems from a study of a mutant IDH1 vaccine in newly diagnosed glioma (dated by TCRdb to the early 2020s). At the level of the whole study: Across visits V03 through V10, patients got a total of eight vaccinations, given in weeks 1, 3, 5, 7, 11, 15, 19 and 23. In the chemotherapy-containing groups, vaccination started alongside temozolomide cycles, whereas in patients who had radiotherapy alone it started 4-6 weeks after radiotherapy. Of the approximately 32 treated patients, about 60% were male and approximately 38% were female, and the mean age was approximately 39 years. Prior to enrollment, patients had been given standard therapy consisting of radiotherapy alone, temozolomide alone, or radiochemotherapy with temozolomide, with the combination given to most patients. Peripheral blood was collected at six visits: V03 (baseline), V05, V07, V10, V12 and V13. For exploratory analyses, approximately 23 treated patients had longitudinal TCRB deep sequencing done wherever samples were available.

About this clone itself: The clone's antigen remains unknown. There are no base qualities to consult, and no much larger clone falls within one base.

The time point tag for this specimen amounts to: week 23, last vaccination. Each vaccine dose, consisting of 300 ug of a 20-mer mutant IDH1 peptide in Montanide, was administered subcutaneously with topical imiquimod. The donors had newly diagnosed IDH1-mutant astrocytomas of WHO grade 3 or 4 that showed loss of nuclear ATRX. The samples were drawn from NOA16, a multicentre, single-arm, open-label phase I trial in Germany that tested a mutant IDH1 peptide vaccine in humans for the first time. Genomic DNA for TCRB sequencing was extracted from EDTA blood using the DNeasy Blood and Tissue Kit. Overall results and qualifications from the work: No apparent relationship was observed between pseudoprogression and alterations in the top peripheral T cell clonotypes detected by TCRB sequencing. Availability determined which PBMC samples were chosen for TCRB deep sequencing. Immune responses induced by the vaccine were seen in 90% to 95% of patients across multiple MHC alleles. According to the authors, sample limitations meant that analyses of patient blood samples could not be reproduced.

V loses 8 bases, J loses 2 bases, and the germline ends lie 13 bases apart. There are 14 amino acids in the CDR3, from cysteine to phenylalanine inclusive. The read is trimmed to its CDR3 DNA, 42 bases read in frame from base 1. The germline V gene supplies CDR1 MNHNS and CDR2 SASEGT. Library method: the immunoSEQ multiplex PCR assay. Rearranged TCR beta chain sequences were amplified with the hsTCRB Kit following the manufacturer's protocol. TCRB libraries were sequenced on an Illumina MiSeq. The authors' analysis ran thus. The proprietary platform of the kit vendor was used for demultiplexing, trimming and gene mapping. Imported from immuneACCESS, the table was reduced by TCRdb to in-frame sequences with V and J called. These copies leave out some clones; in studies compared against another copy, an unresolved V gene accounts for under half, and the cause of the remainder is not known. That table furnishes V, J and clone size, whereas the DNA furnished D and trimming. Recorded for this sample are 35,000 to 50,000 clones; around 93% of them occurred a single time. The ten largest account for under 5% of the sample.

The receptor comes from a man aged 50 to 60 with glioma. The V and J genes are TRBV6-1 and TRBJ1-3; no D gene is confidently identified. The material sequenced was PBMCs, taken from a glioma patient whose treatment included an IDH1 peptide vaccine. The DNA reads as follows: TGTGCCAGCGAGGGATCCAGCGCTGGAAACACCATATATTTT. This sequence encodes CASEGSSAGNTIYF.